The source of this TCR beta chain is a study of T cell repertoires in cytomegalovirus infection. Study-wide context: The authors relied on CMV epitopes, both recently identified HLA-C-restricted and well-studied HLA-B-restricted.

A single record per CDR3 protein comes from TCRdb applying MiXCR to the reads. The sample records roughly 90,000 distinct CDR3 sequences, around 32% being singletons. As regards this clonotype: Its antigen is currently unknown.

The sample here was CD8+ T cells from cultured PBMCs, taken from culture after CMV antigen stimulation. This TCR came from a human donor in good health (CMV status not recorded). Some clones in this sample may be carry-over from other donors' samples.

CDR3 DNA sequence: TGTGCCACAGCCAGGGACCTCTATAATTCACCCCTCCACTTT. Amino acids: CATARDLYNSPLHF. The gene calls are TRBV19 and TRBJ1-6, with D maybe TRBD1 (5 bases). In germline, CDR1 is LNHDA, CDR2 SQIVND (reference sequence). Trimming pared 10 bases from V and 3 bases from J, leaving 13 bases between. The CDR3 extends over 14 amino acids.